The 13 T cell receptor beta chains below all came from one sample that was sequenced in a study of metastatic and nonmetastatic thyroid tumors. From the PCR reads, TCRdb re-called clones with MiXCR. The sample has about 19,000 clones, 25% to 35% seen once; the top ten hold roughly a tenth. All patients reached thyroid surgery having received no treatment beforehand. The sequencing sample was made of tumor tissue. The receptors were gathered from a female donor with papillary thyroid cancer or a benign thyroid nodule (not recorded which). Some clones in this sample may be carry-over from other donors' samples.

The chain couples TRBV7-3 to TRBJ2-2, with D possibly called TRBD1 or TRBD2 (5 bases each). Germline V gives CDR1 SGHTA, CDR2 FQGTGA. The CDR3 runs to 14 residues. V lost 6 bases and J lost 4, with 12 bases in between. Written as DNA, the CDR3 is TGTGCCAGCAGTTCCGACGGGGCCACCGGGGAGCTGTTTTTT. This codes for CASSSDGATGELFF.

This clone was picked up many times. This chain uses TRBV20-1 with TRBJ2-1, with 12 bases that match TRBD2. CDR3 size: 17 residues. The V gene's germline CDR1 is DFQATT and CDR2 SNEGSKA (reference sequence). The ends lost 0 bases at V and 6 bases at J; junction bases unmatched: 9. CDR3 loop: CSARDPSGRAYSNEQFF. The DNA of the CDR3 is TGCAGTGCTAGAGACCCTAGCGGGAGGGCCTACAGCAATGAGCAGTTCTTC.

Only a few counts were recorded for this clone. The V call is TRBV6-2 or TRBV6-3, the J call TRBJ2-7; the match to TRBD2 covers 8 bases. CDR1 and CDR2 (germline): MNHEY, SVGEGT. The CDR3 length is 16 residues. V was clipped by 10 bases and J by 7 bases; unmatched bases: 21. The DNA for the CDR3 is TGTGCCACCTTGTGGACCAGCGGGAGCATCGGGGAAGAGCAGTACTTC. Translated: CATLWTSGSIGEEQYF.

This clone has ten or more counts. The sample holds other DNA sequences that translate to the same CDR3. The chain is built from TRBV20-1 and TRBJ2-1; 10 positions match TRBD2. Germline loops: CDR1 DFQATT, CDR2 SNEGSKA (reference sequence). Losses at the gene ends were 1 base for V and 1 base for J; bases not matched to a gene: 1. The CDR3 extends over 15 amino acids. CDR3 in amino acids: CSARALAGSYNEQFF. The CDR3 DNA sequence: TGCAGTGCTAGAGCACTAGCGGGGTCCTACAATGAGCAGTTCTTC.

The chain is built from TRBV12-3 or TRBV12-4 and TRBJ1-6, with unresolved D. Trimming removed 3 bases at V and 9 bases at J, with 6 bases between. The CDR3 has 12 residues. CDR3 nucleotide sequence: TGTGCCAGCAGTTTGATTGGTTCACCCCTCCACTTT. The encoded protein is CASSLIGSPLHF.

In its sample, this clone was seen many times. The chain combines TRBV2 with TRBJ1-1; 7 bases fit TRBD1. Germline CDR1 SNHLY, CDR2 FYNNEI. Trimming at V came to 2 bases and at J to 5 bases, leaving 5 bases not matched to a gene. This CDR3 region has 14 residues. CDR3: CASSERGGITEAFF. The CDR3, as DNA: TGTGCCAGCAGTGAACGAGGGGGCATTACTGAAGCTTTCTTT.

The gene calls are TRBV3-1 and TRBJ2-7; D might be TRBD1 (5 bases). Germline CDR1 reads LGHDT; CDR2 reads YNNKEL (reference sequence). This CDR3 has 14 residues. V lost 2 bases to trimming and J lost 4 bases, with 12 bases between them. The CDR3 region is CASSQSWGDYEQYF. The CDR3 region has the DNA TGTGCCAGCAGCCAAAGTTGGGGCGATTACGAGCAGTACTTC.

This clone was observed many times. The rearrangement joins TRBV18 to TRBJ2-1; 12 bases match TRBD2. Germline V gene lookup returns CDR1 KGHSH and CDR2 LQKENI. V lost 3 bases, J lost 0 bases, and 6 bases stayed unmatched. The CDR3 is 18 amino acids. Written as DNA, the CDR3 is TGTGCCAGCTCACCGTGGACTAGCGGGATGAACTCCTACAATGAGCAGTTCTTC. Residues: CASSPWTSGMNSYNEQFF.

At least ten counts were recorded for this clone. This chain links TRBV7-9 with TRBJ2-1; D is perhaps TRBD1 or TRBD2 (5 bases each). V was shortened by 8 bases and J by 8 bases, with 16 bases between the two germline ends. Looked up from germline, CDR1 is SEHNR and CDR2 is FQNEAQ (reference sequence). This CDR3 is 13 amino acids long. CDR3 residues: CASATGTGDEQFF. The CDR3, as DNA: TGTGCCAGCGCAACCGGGACCGGGGATGAGCAGTTCTTC. The entire variable domain, with the rest obtained from reference TRBV7-9 and TRBJ2-1, is as follows: DTGVSQNPRHKITKRGQNVTFRCDPISEHNRLYWYRQTLGQGPEFLTYFQNEAQLEKSRLLSDRFSAERPKGSFSTLEIQRTEQGDSAMYLCASATGTGDEQFFGPGTRLTVL.

The chain carries TRBV6-1 and TRBJ1-6; 9 bases are shared with TRBD1. Trimming at V came to 6 bases and at J to 9 bases, leaving 12 bases not matched to a gene. CDR3 length: 16 residues. CDR1 and CDR2 (germline): MNHNS, SASEGT. CDR3 nucleotides: TGTGCCAGCAGCCCCCGTGAAGGGACAGGGATTTCACCCCTCCACTTT. Encoded protein: CASSPREGTGISPLHF.

This clone has only a few counts. J is TRBJ1-2 and V is TRBV6-1, with D perhaps matching TRBD1 (5 bases). Germline V gene lookup returns CDR1 MNHNS and CDR2 SASEGT. Trimming cost V 7 bases and J 2 bases, with 23 bases left between them. This CDR3 is 17 amino acids long. The CDR3 loop reads CASNTLGDRHQNYGYTF. CDR3 bases: TGTGCCAGCAACACACTAGGGGACCGGCACCAGAACTATGGCTACACCTTC.

There are many counts of this clone. The chain is built from TRBV2 and TRBJ2-2; 10 bases align to TRBD1. The CDR3 runs 14 residues. The V gene's germline CDR1 is SNHLY and CDR2 FYNNEI. J lost 6 bases, V lost 5 bases, and 3 bases had no gene match. The CDR3 protein is CASSRDRGPGELFF. The CDR3 DNA reads TGTGCCAGCAGTAGGGACAGGGGACCCGGGGAGCTGTTTTTT.

This clone showed up many times. The V and J genes are TRBV29-1 and TRBJ2-1; TRBD2 is a possible D gene (6 bases). The germline V gene has CDR1 SQVTM and CDR2 ANQGSEA. V was clipped by 5 bases and J by 3 bases, with 11 bases between them. This CDR3 is built from 13 residues. The CDR3 region has the DNA TGCAGCGTTTACCCGGGACTCTACAATGAGCAGTTCTTC. Amino acid sequence: CSVYPGLYNEQFF.